This entry features one T cell receptor (beta chain) sequence. These data belong to a study of T cells in localized non-small cell lung cancer. Some clones are missing from TCRdb's copy, which holds only in-frame ones; the method was immunoSEQ multiplex PCR. The repertoire consists of some 52,000 clones, with roughly 89% occurring once and the leading ten covering more than 15%. Trimming removed 1 base from V and 0 bases from J, with 13 bases in between. This CDR3 is 17 amino acids long. Per the germline V gene, CDR1 is LGHNA and CDR2 is YNFKEQ. V gene TRBV4-2 combines with J gene TRBJ1-3; tentative D call: TRBD1 (5 bases). Sequenced here: peripheral blood, sampled before any cancer treatment. The receptor was derived from a male donor at least 60 years old with stage III squamous cell lung carcinoma. As DNA, the CDR3 is TGTGCCAGCAGCCAAGGAAGTACAGGCCACTCTGGAAACACCATATATTTT. Its translation: CASSQGSTGHSGNTIYF.